This TCR beta chain was sequenced for a study of cytomegalovirus exposure and HLA in healthy donors. While unrecorded immune exposures were likely, the donors were nominally healthy when sampled. Study findings and constraints: Most sequenced TCRs were rare (though some public TCRs occurred in many donors).

This CDR3 is built from 13 residues. The germline CDR1 and CDR2 sequences are SNHLY and FYNNEI. V was clipped by 4 bases and J by 7 bases, with 11 bases between them. This clone appeared once. Its antigen is undetermined. PCR involved 60 Vbeta and 13 Jbeta primers. Repertoires were generated with immunoSEQ multiplex PCR, while TCRdb's copy carries only in-frame clones and drops some. In the table there are approximately 270,000 clones, roughly 80% of which are singletons. The chain employs TRBV2 and TRBJ1-5; perhaps TRBD1 as D (6 bases). Sequencing was done on a sample of PBMCs. The receptor was derived from a girl under 10 years old in good health and CMV-seronegative. In DNA, the CDR3 is TGTGCCAGCAGTGGCTCAGGGGAACAGCCCCAGCATTTT. Translation: CASSGSGEQPQHF.